The 24 T cell receptor beta chains below all came from one sample that was sequenced in a study of STAT5B mutations in CD4+ large granular lymphocyte leukemia. Produced via immunoSEQ multiplex PCR; TCRdb's table is partial and in-frame only. The sample has 20,000 to 25,000 clones, around three quarters seen once. Sequencing used CD4+ T cells from blood buffy coats. The receptors derive from a human donor in good health.

The V gene is TRBV5-4, the J gene TRBJ2-3; tentative D call: TRBD1 (5 bases). The germline V gene has CDR1 SGHNT and CDR2 YYREEE (reference sequence). Trimming pared 4 bases from V and 6 bases from J, leaving 9 bases between. The CDR3 contains 12 residues. CDR3 amino acids: CASSQGGDTQYF. For the CDR3, the DNA is TGTGCCAGCAGCCAGGGTGGGGATACGCAGTATTTT.

This clone is a singleton in its sample. This chain uses TRBV7-8 with TRBJ2-5; 10 bases align to TRBD2. The CDR3 sequence is 14 residues long. Germline V CDR1 and CDR2: SGHVS, FQNEAQ. Trimming cost V 4 bases and J 5 bases; bases outside gene matches: 4. CDR3 DNA sequence: TGTGCCAGCAGCTGGGGACTAGCGAAGGAGACCCAGTACTTC. This encodes CASSWGLAKETQYF.

The genes are TRBV5-1 and TRBJ1-6; D possibly corresponds to TRBD1 (6 bases). Germline CDR1 SGHRS, CDR2 YFSETQ. V was trimmed by 0 bases and J by 8 bases, leaving 12 bases between them. The CDR3 loop spans 15 amino acids. Written as DNA, the CDR3 is TGCGCCAGCAGCTTGGGGCCAGGGGAGGATTCACCCCTCCACTTT. Residues: CASSLGPGEDSPLHF.

This chain connects TRBV6-4 to TRBJ2-3; the D is unclear. The CDR3 covers 14 residues. Trimming stripped 5 bases from V and 0 bases from J, with 9 bases between. CDR1 is MRHNA and CDR2 is SNTAGT in the germline V gene. This CDR3 reads CASSLQFSTDTQYF. The CDR3 DNA is TGTGCCAGCAGTCTACAGTTTAGCACAGATACGCAGTATTTT.

The sample holds a few counts of this clone. The chain carries TRBV21-1 and TRBJ2-3; the table's D call, TRBD2, has no DNA check behind it. TRBV21-1 is a pseudogene segment. There are 15 residues in the CDR3. The CDR3 is CASSVSGSSMDTQYF. The DNA for the CDR3 is TGTGCCAGCAGTGTTAGCGGGAGTAGTATGGATACGCAGTATTTT.

The genes are TRBV27 and TRBJ2-7, with 12 bases aligning to TRBD2. V trimming: 2 bases; J trimming: 1 base; junction bases outside the gene matches: 6. Germline CDR1 is MNHEY and CDR2 is SMNVEV (reference sequence). This CDR3 is 17 amino acids long. The CDR3 reads CASSLGPSGRVSYEQYF. CDR3 DNA sequence: TGTGCCAGCAGTTTAGGGCCTAGCGGGAGGGTGTCCTACGAGCAGTACTTC.

In nucleotides, the CDR3 is TGTGCCAGCTCGCCGTTCTCAGGGGCGAACACTGAAGCTTTCTTT. Translating it yields CASSPFSGANTEAFF. The V gene is TRBV18, the J gene TRBJ1-1; D might be TRBD1 (6 bases). This CDR3 is built from 15 residues. V was trimmed by 6 bases and J by 1 base, leaving 15 bases between them. Germline CDR1 KGHSH, CDR2 LQKENI.

This clone was seen a single time. V gene TRBV27 combines with J gene TRBJ1-1; possibly TRBD1 for D (5 bases). The germline V and J ends were trimmed by 6 bases and 5 bases, with 19 bases remaining between them. Germline-derived CDR1 and CDR2 are MNHEY and SMNVEV (reference sequence). This CDR3 is 15 amino acids long. CDR3 region: CASRRGGPKGTEAFF. The CDR3 DNA follows: TGTGCCAGCAGAAGGGGCGGCCCTAAGGGGACTGAAGCTTTCTTT.

The chain joins TRBV6-5 to TRBJ1-2; 7 bases agree with TRBD1. The J segment lost 2 bases and the V segment lost 6 bases, leaving 9 bases of the junction unmatched. CDR1 MNHEY and CDR2 SVGAGI come from the germline V gene. There are 15 residues in the CDR3. The CDR3 region has the DNA TGTGCCAGCAGCCAGGGACAGTTGGGGAACTATGGCTACACCTTC. Protein product: CASSQGQLGNYGYTF.

The chain recombines TRBV28 with TRBJ2-6, with D uncertain. Germline V gene lookup returns CDR1 MDHEN and CDR2 SYDVKM. Between the trimmed V and J ends, which lost 1 base and 0 bases, there was a span of 4 bases. The CDR3 length is 15 residues. CDR3 protein: CASSLYNSGANVLTF. The DNA for the CDR3 is TGTGCCAGCAGTTTATACAACTCTGGGGCCAACGTCCTGACTTTC.

The table lists this clone with a few counts. The chain's CDR3 is CASNGGAVNTEAFF. The DNA of the CDR3 is TGTGCCAGCAATGGTGGGGCCGTGAACACTGAAGCTTTCTTT. The chain couples TRBV25-1 to TRBJ1-1; TRBD1 is a possible D gene (5 bases). CDR1 and CDR2 from the germline V gene are MGHDK and SYGVNS. The CDR3 totals 14 residues. V lost 7 bases to trimming and J lost 0 bases, with 12 bases between them.

V and J are TRBV28 and TRBJ1-5; 8 nucleotides agree with TRBD1. Germline trimming cut 4 bases from V and 2 bases from J; bases unmatched to any gene: 7. The germline gives CDR1 MDHEN, CDR2 SYDVKM. The CDR3 consists of 16 residues. CDR3 DNA: TGTGCCAGCAGTTCCCGGACAGGGAGGGGCAATCAGCCCCAGCATTTT. Translating it yields CASSSRTGRGNQPQHF.

V is TRBV5-1 and J is TRBJ2-3, with D perhaps TRBD1 (6 bases). This CDR3 spans 16 amino acids. V gave up 0 bases and J gave up 5 bases, with 16 bases separating them. The germline CDR1 and CDR2 sequences are SGHRS and YFSETQ. As DNA, the CDR3 is TGCGCCAGCAGCTTGGCCTTAGGGGGTTCAGGAGATACGCAGTATTTT. This codes for CASSLALGGSGDTQYF. Using reference TRBV5-1 and TRBJ2-3 for the parts outside the CDR3, the full variable domain is KAGVTQTPRYLIKTRGQQVTLSCSPISGHRSVSWYQQTPGQGLQFLFEYFSETQRNKGNFPGRFSGRQFSNSRSEMNVSTLELGDSALYLCASSLALGGSGDTQYFGPGTRLTVL.

The chain has TRBV7-9 and TRBJ1-2, with unresolved D. The CDR3 is 15 residues long. From germline, CDR1 is SEHNR and CDR2 FQNEAQ (reference sequence). The V end lost 1 base, the J end lost 1 base, and 10 bases lay between the germline ends. DNA of the CDR3: TGTGCCAGCAGCTTAGTAAACAGCCTTAACTATGGCTACACCTTC. This translates into CASSLVNSLNYGYTF.

A few counts support this clone. CDR3 sequence reads: CSVQGGGNTGELFF. The CDR3, as DNA: TGCAGCGTCCAGGGGGGGGGTAACACCGGGGAGCTGTTTTTT. The rearrangement joins TRBV29-1 to TRBJ2-2; D is possibly TRBD1 or TRBD2 (7 bases each). The CDR3 totals 14 residues. The V and J ends lost 6 bases and 2 bases respectively, with 13 bases between them. The germline CDR1 and CDR2 sequences are SQVTM and ANQGSEA.

This sequence joins TRBV5-1 and TRBJ2-1; D may be TRBD1 (8 bases). The CDR3 runs to 13 residues. Looked up from germline, CDR1 is SGHRS and CDR2 is YFSETQ. V was pared by 3 bases and J by 7 bases, with 11 bases between. The DNA of the CDR3 is TGCGCCAGCAGCTCACAGGGGGGGAATGAGCAGTTCTTC. It codes for CASSSQGGNEQFF.

V usage is TRBV20-1 and J usage is TRBJ2-4; a weak D match, TRBD2 (6 bases). The CDR3 is made up of 11 amino acids. The germline V and J ends were trimmed by 6 bases and 11 bases, with 14 bases remaining between them. Germline CDR1 reads DFQATT; CDR2 reads SNEGSKA (reference sequence). The CDR3 is CSALGGKVQYF. The CDR3 nucleotides are TGCAGTGCCTTGGGCGGGAAGGTTCAGTACTTC.

The V gene is TRBV6-5, the J gene TRBJ2-2, with D possibly matching TRBD1 (5 bases). The CDR3 is made up of 14 amino acids. V was clipped by 6 bases and J by 2 bases, with 10 bases between them. Germline-derived CDR1 and CDR2 are MNHEY and SVGAGI. In DNA, the CDR3 is TGTGCCAGCAGGTACCAGGGAAACACCGGGGAGCTGTTTTTT. Translation gives CASRYQGNTGELFF.

J is TRBJ2-6 and V is TRBV6-1, with D unresolved. V lost 0 bases and J lost 0, with 12 bases in between. The germline V gene encodes CDR1 MNHNS and CDR2 SASEGT. CDR3 size: 18 residues. The DNA for the CDR3 is TGTGCCAGCAGTGAAGCGATCGGCCCTTACTCTGGGGCCAACGTCCTGACTTTC. Protein: CASSEAIGPYSGANVLTF.

This clone has only one observation. This rearrangement joins TRBV27 to TRBJ2-5; perhaps D is TRBD1 or TRBD2 (7 bases each). CDR3 length equals 14 residues. The germline CDR1 and CDR2 sequences are MNHEY and SMNVEV (reference sequence). V lost 6 bases and J lost 9, with 20 bases in between. This CDR3 reads CASRPGGGSVAQYF. The CDR3 DNA sequence: TGTGCCAGCAGACCAGGGGGGGGATCGGTGGCCCAGTACTTC.

V is TRBV4-1 and J is TRBJ2-5; D unclear. The V gene lost 0 bases and the J gene lost 2 bases, with 13 bases spanning the gap. This CDR3 is built from 16 residues. CDR1 and CDR2 (germline): MGHRA, YSYEKL. CDR3 DNA: TGCGCCAGCAGCCAAGATTCTTCCGGGCAGCAAGAGACCCAGTACTTC. Translated, it gives CASSQDSSGQQETQYF.

J is TRBJ1-1 and V is TRBV11-2; possibly TRBD1 for D (6 bases). V was clipped by 5 bases and J by 1 base, with 14 bases between them. CDR1 is SGHAT and CDR2 is FQNNGV in the germline V gene. This CDR3 contains 15 residues. CDR3 protein: CASSPGGHRNTEAFF. The CDR3 DNA follows: TGTGCCAGCAGCCCCGGGGGACACCGGAACACTGAAGCTTTCTTT.

The V call is TRBV30, the J call TRBJ2-3, with D possibly called TRBD1 or TRBD2 (5 bases each). Trimming stripped 7 bases from V and 4 bases from J, with 12 bases between. The CDR3 is 12 amino acids. Germline CDR1 is GTSNPN and CDR2 is SVGIG (reference sequence). CDR3 in amino acids: CAYRRGADTQYF. The CDR3 bases are TGTGCCTATAGAAGGGGAGCAGATACGCAGTATTTT. The entire variable domain, with the rest obtained from reference TRBV30 and TRBJ2-3, is as follows: SQTIHQWPATLVQPVGSPLSLECTVEGTSNPNLYWYRQAAGRGLQLLFYSVGIGQISSEVPQNLSASRPQDRQFILSSKKLLLSDSGFYLCAYRRGADTQYFGPGTRLTVL.

Only one count was recorded for this clone. This chain uses TRBV11-3 with TRBJ2-2; D is unresolved. Germline values: CDR1 SGHNT, CDR2 YENEEA. V was trimmed by 3 bases and J by 6 bases, leaving 8 bases between them. This CDR3 has 13 residues. The CDR3 loop reads CASSLIMSGELFF. The DNA for the CDR3 is TGTGCCAGCAGCTTGATAATGTCCGGGGAGCTGTTTTTT.